This T cell receptor beta chain was documented in a study of human T cells and chemical hapten exposure. CDR3 length: 13 amino acids. V lost 5 bases and J lost 1, with 7 bases in between. Time point specified: pre-sensitization, week 0. Specified treatment: therapeutic diphenylcyclopropenone sensitization with weekly scalp DPC. The authors extracted total RNA from unfractionated whole blood. Unique molecular identifiers were attached to individual cDNA molecules within the library. TCRdb reanalysed the RACE reads using MiXCR and keeps one entry per CDR3 protein. The data hold approximately 370,000 distinct CDR3 sequences, with about 5% observed a single time.

The J gene is TRBJ2-3, the V gene TRBV12-3 or TRBV12-4, with D hard to call. This TCR was sampled from a woman aged 18 to 35 with alopecia areata. Some clones in this sample may be carry-over from other donors' samples. Specimen: whole blood, collected in connection with sensitization to the hapten diphenylcyclopropenone (DPC). The CDR3 DNA reads TGTGCCAGCAGTGATTTTCGCACAGATACGCAGTATTTT. It translates to CASSDFRTDTQYF.